One and the same sample provided the 22 T cell receptor beta chains below, sequenced in a study of blood T cell repertoires in COVID-19. Sequencing used immunoSEQ multiplex PCR; TCRdb keeps in-frame clones, though not all of them. The top ten hold 3% to 3.5% of the sample, which has 250,000 or so clones, approximately 89% seen once. Sequenced input: PBMCs or T cells enriched from blood (not recorded which). These receptors were taken from a woman aged 35 to 49 who had been exposed to COVID-19.

There are many counts of this clone. This chain connects TRBV25-1 to TRBJ2-1, with 10 bases matching TRBD2. Losses at the gene ends were 3 bases for V and 2 bases for J; bases not matched to a gene: 4. CDR1 MGHDK and CDR2 SYGVNS come from the germline V gene. CDR3 size: 16 residues. Here the CDR3 reads CASSEQGLAAYNEQFF. The CDR3 bases are TGTGCCAGCAGTGAGCAAGGACTAGCGGCCTACAATGAGCAGTTCTTC. The full variable domain, in which reference TRBV25-1 and TRBJ2-1 provide the parts outside the CDR3, is EADIYQTPRYLVIGTGKKITLECSQTMGHDKMYWYQQDPGMELHLIHYSYGVNSTEKGDLSSESTVSRIRTEHFPLTLESARPSHTSQYLCASSEQGLAAYNEQFFGPGTRLTVL.

V is TRBV2 and J is TRBJ1-2; 9 bases line up with TRBD1. Germline loops: CDR1 SNHLY, CDR2 FYNNEI. The length of the CDR3 is 17 residues. With 6 bases clipped from V and 3 bases from J, the junction kept 14 bases outside the gene matches. The CDR3 nucleotides read TGTGCCAGCAGGGGCCATAGGACAGGGGCCGCGTACTATGGCTACACCTTC. Protein product: CASRGHRTGAAYYGYTF.

The CDR3 loop reads CASSAATGSSGELFF. DNA of the CDR3: TGTGCCAGCAGCGCCGCGACAGGGTCATCCGGGGAGCTGTTTTTT. This chain connects TRBV9 to TRBJ2-2; 7 positions match TRBD1. V gave up 3 bases and J gave up 6 bases; unmatched junction bases: 8. The CDR3 is made up of 15 amino acids. The germline CDR1 and CDR2 sequences are SGDLS and YYNGEE.

This sequence joins TRBV3-1 (or the pseudogene TRBV3-2) and TRBJ2-5; D ambiguous. The V end was cut by 4 bases, the J end by 10 bases, with 16 bases between. CDR1 and CDR2 from the germline V gene are LGHDT and YNNKEL (reference sequence). The CDR3 length is 13 residues. The CDR3 sequence: CASSLQLHQNQYF. The CDR3 DNA follows: TGTGCCAGCAGCCTACAGTTACACCAAAACCAGTACTTC.

V gene TRBV29-1 combines with J gene TRBJ1-1; TRBD1 is a possible D gene (5 bases). The CDR3 sequence is 14 residues long. V gave up 3 bases and J gave up 4 bases, with 15 bases separating them. CDR1 is SQVTM and CDR2 is ANQGSEA in the germline V gene. The CDR3 protein is CSVEARAGGTEAFF. In nucleotides, the CDR3 is TGCAGCGTTGAGGCCAGGGCCGGGGGCACTGAAGCTTTCTTT.

The chain couples TRBV10-3 to TRBJ2-1; 11 nucleotides line up with TRBD2. The CDR3 spans 19 residues. CDR1 and CDR2 from the germline V gene are ENHRY and SYGVKD. The V and J ends lost 4 bases and 5 bases, in that order; junction bases with no gene match: 16. The CDR3 is CAISGPPGRPGLADNEQFF. For the CDR3, the DNA is TGTGCCATCAGTGGTCCCCCCGGTCGGCCGGGACTAGCGGACAATGAGCAGTTCTTC.

V usage is TRBV30 and J usage is TRBJ1-6; weak D call: TRBD1 (6 bases). The CDR3 consists of 15 residues. Trimming pared 0 bases from V and 4 bases from J, leaving 10 bases between. Looked up from germline, CDR1 is GTSNPN and CDR2 is SVGIG (reference sequence). In DNA form, the CDR3 reads TGTGCCTGGAGTGTACAGGGTCTTTATAATTCACCCCTCCACTTT. Residues: CAWSVQGLYNSPLHF. The complete variable domain, with remaining parts taken from reference TRBV30 and TRBJ1-6, reads SQTIHQWPATLVQPVGSPLSLECTVEGTSNPNLYWYRQAAGRGLQLLFYSVGIGQISSEVPQNLSASRPQDRQFILSSKKLLLSDSGFYLCAWSVQGLYNSPLHFGNGTRLTVT.

In the case of this clone: This sample includes further DNA sequences coding for the same CDR3. The chain joins TRBV27 to TRBJ2-5; tentatively, D is TRBD2 (7 bases). V was trimmed by 0 bases and J by 5 bases, leaving 10 bases between them. Germline V gene sequence: CDR1 MNHEY, CDR2 SMNVEV (reference sequence). The CDR3 covers 14 residues. CDR3 bases: TGTGCCAGCAGTTTATCGGGGGGGCTGGAGACCCAGTACTTC. It specifies CASSLSGGLETQYF.

The chain links TRBV19 to TRBJ1-2, with 7 bases aligning to TRBD1. Germline-derived CDR1 and CDR2 are LNHDA and SQIVND (reference sequence). The CDR3 has 15 amino acids. V shed 2 bases, J shed 8 bases, and the junction held 11 bases outside the gene matches. The CDR3 loop is CASSILPGTAYGYTF. In DNA, the CDR3 is TGTGCCAGTAGTATACTGCCCGGGACAGCTTACGGCTACACCTTC.

The chain employs TRBV4-1 and TRBJ2-7, with D possibly being TRBD2 (6 bases). V was pared by 8 bases and J by 2 bases, with 16 bases between. This CDR3 spans 14 amino acids. Looked up from germline, CDR1 is MGHRA and CDR2 is YSYEKL. CDR3 sequence reads: CASRPTSGAYEQYF. The CDR3 DNA reads as TGCGCCAGCCGTCCGACATCGGGGGCCTACGAGCAGTACTTC.

The chain joins TRBV3-1 (or the pseudogene TRBV3-2) to TRBJ1-2, with a tentative D call TRBD1 (5 bases). With 2 bases removed from V and 6 bases from J, the gap between germline ends came to 7 bases. CDR1 and CDR2 (germline): LGHDT, YNNKEL (reference sequence). The length of the CDR3 is 12 residues. The CDR3 DNA is TGTGCCAGCAGCCAACCGGGGGATGGCTACACCTTC. This sequence encodes CASSQPGDGYTF.

This clone has only one observation. The rearrangement joins TRBV25-1 to TRBJ1-4, with 9 bases fitting TRBD1. Germline values: CDR1 MGHDK, CDR2 SYGVNS. The CDR3 extends over 15 amino acids. The ends lost 3 bases at V and 8 bases at J; junction bases unmatched: 7. The CDR3 protein is CASSDLGTGREKLFF. CDR3 sequence (DNA): TGTGCCAGCAGTGATTTGGGGACAGGGCGCGAAAAACTGTTTTTT. Full variable domain (missing parts from reference TRBV25-1 and TRBJ1-4): EADIYQTPRYLVIGTGKKITLECSQTMGHDKMYWYQQDPGMELHLIHYSYGVNSTEKGDLSSESTVSRIRTEHFPLTLESARPSHTSQYLCASSDLGTGREKLFFGSGTQLSVL.

The genes are TRBV12-3 or TRBV12-4 and TRBJ1-4; 7 bases fit TRBD1. V shed 5 bases, J shed 3 bases, and the junction held 0 bases outside the gene matches. The CDR3 is 13 amino acids. The CDR3 protein is CASSGTANEKLFF. The CDR3 DNA follows: TGTGCCAGCAGTGGGACAGCTAATGAAAAACTGTTTTTT.

This sequence joins TRBV4-3 and TRBJ1-6, with 8 nucleotides matching TRBD1. V lost 4 bases to trimming and J lost 10 bases; unmatched junction nucleotides: 6. The CDR3 contains 14 residues. The germline gives CDR1 LGHNA, CDR2 YSLEER. CDR3 bases: TGCGCCAGCAGCCTCGGACAGGGAGGGTCACCCCTCCACTTT. Its protein is CASSLGQGGSPLHF.

The rearrangement links TRBV24-1 to TRBJ1-1; D unresolved. Germline lookup yields CDR1 KGHDR and CDR2 SFDVKD. There are 12 residues in the CDR3. V was shortened by 11 bases and J by 1 base, with 10 bases between the two germline ends. CDR3 amino acids: CANSPGNTEAFF. For the CDR3, the DNA is TGTGCCAACTCACCCGGGAACACTGAAGCTTTCTTT.

The chain employs TRBV30 and TRBJ2-2; the match to TRBD1 covers 7 bases. Germline loops: CDR1 GTSNPN, CDR2 SVGIG (reference sequence). The V segment lost 3 bases and the J segment 6 bases; nucleotides outside the gene matches: 7. This CDR3 has 14 amino acids. DNA for the CDR3: TGTGCCTGGAGCCTGACAGGGTCTGCCGGGGAGCTGTTTTTT. Residues: CAWSLTGSAGELFF.

The chain employs TRBV2 and TRBJ2-5; D call uncertain. The ends were cut back, 4 bases at V and 5 bases at J, with 5 bases in the middle. The V gene's germline CDR1 is SNHLY and CDR2 FYNNEI. The CDR3 consists of 11 residues. This chain's CDR3 is CASSAVETQYF. The CDR3 coding sequence is TGTGCCAGCAGTGCGGTGGAGACCCAGTACTTC.

The V and J genes are TRBV1 and TRBJ2-1; the D call of TRBD2 is as the table states it, not checked on the DNA. TRBV1 is described as a pseudogene. The CDR3 consists of 16 residues. The chain's CDR3 is CTSSQDRTSGYNEQFF. CDR3 DNA: TGCACCAGCAGCCAAGATCGCACTAGCGGCTACAATGAGCAGTTCTTC.

In nucleotides, the CDR3 is TGTGCCAGCAGACTGGGACAGGGTACCTACGAGCAGTACTTC. Translation gives CASRLGQGTYEQYF. V gene TRBV28 combines with J gene TRBJ2-7; 9 bases align to TRBD1. With V trimmed by 6 bases and J by 2 bases, 5 bases remained unmatched. CDR3 length equals 14 residues. Germline CDR1 MDHEN, CDR2 SYDVKM.

The CDR3 region has the DNA TGTGCCAGCAGAAACCCGGGTATAAACACCGGGGAGCTGTTTTTT. This gives the protein CASRNPGINTGELFF. The J gene is TRBJ2-2, the V gene TRBV28; D remains unclear. In germline, CDR1 is MDHEN, CDR2 SYDVKM. This CDR3 comprises 15 residues. The V end was cut by 6 bases, the J end by 2 bases, with 13 bases between. The full variable domain, its missing parts supplied by reference TRBV28 and TRBJ2-2, is DVKVTQSSRYLVKRTGEKVFLECVQDMDHENMFWYRQDPGLGLRLIYFSYDVKMKEKGDIPEGYSVSREKKERFSLILESASTNQTSMYLCASRNPGINTGELFFGEGSRLTVL.

The chain uses TRBV7-8 and TRBJ1-5; D may be TRBD1 (5 bases). Trimming pared 2 bases from V and 3 bases from J, leaving 26 bases between. In germline, CDR1 is SGHVS, CDR2 FQNEAQ. The CDR3 totals 20 residues. CDR3 sequence reads: CASSLRMFGSPSGDNQPQHF. Written as DNA, the CDR3 is TGTGCCAGCAGCTTACGAATGTTTGGGAGCCCCTCGGGGGACAATCAGCCCCAGCATTTT.

This rearrangement joins TRBV29-1 to TRBJ1-1; D is possibly TRBD1 (5 bases). This CDR3 region has 13 residues. Trimming removed 2 bases from V and 0 bases from J, with 7 bases in between. CDR1 SQVTM and CDR2 ANQGSEA come from the germline V gene. As DNA, the CDR3 is TGCAGCGTTGAAAACAGGATGAACACTGAAGCTTTCTTT. This encodes CSVENRMNTEAFF. The complete variable domain, with remaining parts taken from reference TRBV29-1 and TRBJ1-1, reads SAVISQKPSRDICQRGTSLTIQCQVDSQVTMMFWYRQQPGQSLTLIATANQGSEATYESGFVIDKFPISRPNLTFSTLTVSNMSPEDSSIYLCSVENRMNTEAFFGQGTRLTVV.